Below, 22 T cell receptor beta chains from the same sample are listed, as sequenced in a study of technical replicates of blood from several donors. The method was immunoSEQ multiplex PCR; TCRdb's version includes in-frame clones alone and lacks a portion of them. The data show 95,000 to 100,000 clones, with under 97% seen just once and 0.2% to 0.25% held by the top ten. The sequenced material came from T cells isolated from PBMCs. All receptors derive from a human donor in good health.

V is TRBV9 and J is TRBJ1-2; 9 nucleotides align to TRBD1. Per germline, CDR1 SGDLS and CDR2 YYNGEE. This CDR3 contains 15 residues. The trim removed 2 bases at V and 8 bases at J, leaving 10 bases unmatched. The CDR3 nucleotides are TGTGCCAGCAGCGTCGACCCCGGACAGGGGAGAGGCTACACCTTC. Translating gives CASSVDPGQGRGYTF.

This chain joins TRBV6-5 and TRBJ2-1, with 9 bases fitting TRBD2. The CDR3 is 14 residues long. CDR1 and CDR2 (germline): MNHEY, SVGAGI. V shed 6 bases and J 7 bases; nucleotides not matched to a gene: 7. CDR3 amino acids: CASSRPGLANEQFF. DNA of the CDR3: TGTGCCAGCAGCCGGCCGGGACTAGCAAATGAGCAGTTCTTC.

The chain links TRBV15 to TRBJ2-2; 7 bases line up with TRBD1. The J segment lost 5 bases and the V segment lost 0 bases, leaving 9 bases of the junction unmatched. The V gene's germline CDR1 is LNHNV and CDR2 YYDKDF (reference sequence). This CDR3 region has 17 residues. CDR3 bases: TGTGCCACCAGCAGAGATGCGAGGGGGCTGCGAACCGGGGAGCTGTTTTTT. Protein: CATSRDARGLRTGELFF.

V and J are TRBV6-5 and TRBJ1-1; 7 bases align to TRBD1. Germline CDR1 reads MNHEY; CDR2 reads SVGAGI. This CDR3 comprises 12 residues. Trimming took 6 bases from V and 6 from J; bases not matched to a gene: 4. CDR3 nucleotide sequence: TGTGCCAGCAGCATCAGGGGGGCTGAAGCTTTCTTT. It is translated as CASSIRGAEAFF.

The chain has TRBV11-3 and TRBJ2-1, with a weak D call TRBD2 (5 bases). The CDR3 consists of 15 residues. Germline lookup yields CDR1 SGHNT and CDR2 YENEEA. Trimming cost V 4 bases and J 1 base, with 11 bases left between them. CDR3 in amino acids: CASSSSSQSYNEQFF. Here the CDR3 DNA reads TGTGCCAGCAGCTCCTCTAGCCAATCCTACAATGAGCAGTTCTTC.

J is TRBJ1-5 and V is TRBV27; D possibly corresponds to TRBD1 (6 bases). The germline V gene encodes CDR1 MNHEY and CDR2 SMNVEV (reference sequence). The CDR3 contains 17 residues. V was cut by 2 bases and J by 0 bases, with 14 bases left in between. The CDR3 loop reads CASSLGGWYGSNQPQHF. The DNA for the CDR3 is TGTGCCAGCAGTTTAGGGGGCTGGTACGGTAGCAATCAGCCCCAGCATTTT.

The genes are TRBV9 and TRBJ2-3; 7 nucleotides agree with TRBD2. V shed 0 bases, J shed 2 bases, and the junction held 3 bases outside the gene matches. The CDR3 has 15 residues. Germline CDR1 and CDR2: SGDLS and YYNGEE. For the CDR3, the DNA is TGTGCCAGCAGCGTAGAGGGACTATACACAGATACGCAGTATTTT. Protein: CASSVEGLYTDTQYF.

This rearrangement joins TRBV21-1 to TRBJ2-7; the D segment call TRBD2 is taken from the table without a DNA check. TRBV21-1 constitutes a pseudogene. This CDR3 contains 13 residues. The CDR3 here is CASSKATTYEQYF. The CDR3 region has the DNA TGTGCCAGCAGCAAGGCAACTACCTACGAGCAGTACTTC.

The chain combines TRBV11-3 with TRBJ2-1; D perhaps matches TRBD1 (5 bases). Germline V gene lookup returns CDR1 SGHNT and CDR2 YENEEA. Trimming pared 1 base from V and 0 bases from J, leaving 7 bases between. The CDR3 runs to 15 residues. The CDR3 DNA is TGTGCCAGCAGCTTAGCCAGGGACTCCTACAATGAGCAGTTCTTC. It specifies CASSLARDSYNEQFF.

The V and J genes are TRBV10-3 and TRBJ1-5; D is unresolved. The germline V and J ends were trimmed by 0 bases and 0 bases, with 6 bases remaining between them. This CDR3 spans 15 amino acids. Germline V gives CDR1 ENHRY, CDR2 SYGVKD. The CDR3: CAISESGDSNQPQHF. Written as DNA, the CDR3 is TGTGCCATCAGTGAGTCGGGAGATAGCAATCAGCCCCAGCATTTT.

The V call is TRBV10-2, the J call TRBJ2-1, with 7 bases aligning to TRBD1. The CDR3 covers 14 residues. Losses at the gene ends were 5 bases for V and 7 bases for J; bases not matched to a gene: 8. The germline V gene encodes CDR1 WSHSY and CDR2 SAAADI. The CDR3 DNA is TGCGCCAGCAGTTACAGGGGCATCACTAATGAGCAGTTCTTC. This encodes CASSYRGITNEQFF.

The genes are TRBV7-6 and TRBJ2-1; 7 nucleotides match TRBD1. Germline V gene sequence: CDR1 SGHVS, CDR2 FNYEAQ. CDR3 length: 15 amino acids. V lost 5 bases, J lost 5 bases, and 9 bases stayed unmatched. This CDR3 reads CASSRPGTVNNEQFF. In DNA, the CDR3 is TGTGCCAGCAGCCGACCAGGGACAGTAAACAATGAGCAGTTCTTC.

The chain employs TRBV18 and TRBJ2-7; 9 bases fit TRBD1. Trimming took 9 bases from V and 3 from J; bases not matched to a gene: 6. The CDR3 sequence is 13 residues long. The germline CDR1 and CDR2 sequences are KGHSH and LQKENI. CDR3 bases: TGTGCCAGTGCAGGGGGACAGGGCTACGAGCAGTACTTC. It translates to CASAGGQGYEQYF.

This chain connects TRBV5-5 to TRBJ2-7, with D possibly TRBD2 on 6 matching bases. Germline V gives CDR1 SGHKS, CDR2 YYEKEE (reference sequence). V was trimmed by 2 bases and J by 2 bases, leaving 11 bases between them. The CDR3 spans 14 residues. CDR3 DNA: TGTGCCAGCAGCTTCGGGACTGATGCCTACGAGCAGTACTTC. It is translated as CASSFGTDAYEQYF.

The rearrangement joins TRBV30 to TRBJ2-2; a possible D gene is TRBD1 (5 bases). Trimming removed 8 bases at V and 4 bases at J, with 14 bases between. Germline V gene data show CDR1 as GTSNPN and CDR2 as SVGIG (reference sequence). There are 13 residues in the CDR3. This CDR3 reads CALTLQGTGELFF. In DNA form, the CDR3 reads TGTGCCCTGACCCTCCAGGGCACCGGGGAGCTGTTTTTT.

The V call is TRBV21-1, the J call TRBJ1-3; whether TRBD1, the table's D call, matches the DNA was not checked. TRBV21-1 is a pseudogene locus. This CDR3 comprises 19 residues. The CDR3 protein is CASSKAGQIPGLAGNTIYF. CDR3 in DNA: TGTGCCAGCAGCAAAGCAGGACAGATACCAGGGTTGGCCGGGAACACCATATATTTT.

The V call is TRBV6-5, the J call TRBJ1-4; TRBD1 matches at 8 bases. With 5 bases clipped from V and 7 bases from J, the junction kept 6 bases outside the gene matches. CDR1 and CDR2 (germline): MNHEY, SVGAGI. The CDR3 totals 14 residues. The DNA of the CDR3 is TGTGCCAGCAGTCCGGACAGGGTGGGTGAAAAACTGTTTTTT. Translating gives CASSPDRVGEKLFF.

The chain is built from TRBV20-1 and TRBJ1-3; no clear D gene. CDR3 length equals 11 residues. The V gene lost 8 bases and the J gene lost 4 bases, with 9 bases spanning the gap. Germline assignment: CDR1 DFQATT and CDR2 SNEGSKA (reference sequence). As DNA, the CDR3 is TGCAGTACGCGGATCGGAAACACCATATATTTT. Its translation: CSTRIGNTIYF.

This clone came up once. This chain uses TRBV14 with TRBJ2-1; the D is unclear. The V end lost 1 base, the J end lost 8 bases, and 12 bases lay between the germline ends. Per germline, CDR1 SGHDN and CDR2 FVKESK. The CDR3 spans 14 residues. Here the CDR3 reads CASSQGPNSDEQFF. DNA of the CDR3: TGTGCCAGCAGCCAAGGCCCAAACTCGGATGAGCAGTTCTTC.

This chain connects TRBV28 to TRBJ2-5, with D possibly being TRBD2 (5 bases). Trimming took off 6 bases at V and 5 bases at J, with 22 bases between the two ends. The CDR3 has 16 amino acids. Germline values: CDR1 MDHEN, CDR2 SYDVKM. The CDR3: CASSTVWVRELETQYF. The CDR3 DNA reads TGTGCCAGCAGCACCGTGTGGGTTAGGGAGCTTGAGACCCAGTACTTC.

This CDR3 reads CASSMGTSGYYNEQFF. The CDR3 DNA is TGTGCCAGTAGTATGGGGACTAGCGGATACTACAATGAGCAGTTCTTC. The chain employs TRBV19 and TRBJ2-1, with 11 bases aligning to TRBD2. Germline values: CDR1 LNHDA, CDR2 SQIVND (reference sequence). The CDR3 loop spans 16 amino acids. The V segment lost 3 bases and the J segment 3 bases; nucleotides outside the gene matches: 4. The full variable domain, completed using reference TRBV19 and TRBJ2-1, is DGGITQSPKYLFRKEGQNVTLSCEQNLNHDAMYWYRQDPGQGLRLIYYSQIVNDFQKGDIAEGYSVSREKKESFPLTVTSAQKNPTAFYLCASSMGTSGYYNEQFFGPGTRLTVL.

V and J are TRBV27 and TRBJ2-5; 9 nucleotides agree with TRBD1. CDR3 length: 14 residues. From germline, CDR1 is MNHEY and CDR2 SMNVEV (reference sequence). With V trimmed by 5 bases and J by 7 bases, 8 bases remained unmatched. The CDR3 nucleotides are TGTGCCAGCAGTCCGACAGGGGGAATAGGGACCCAGTACTTC. It translates to CASSPTGGIGTQYF.